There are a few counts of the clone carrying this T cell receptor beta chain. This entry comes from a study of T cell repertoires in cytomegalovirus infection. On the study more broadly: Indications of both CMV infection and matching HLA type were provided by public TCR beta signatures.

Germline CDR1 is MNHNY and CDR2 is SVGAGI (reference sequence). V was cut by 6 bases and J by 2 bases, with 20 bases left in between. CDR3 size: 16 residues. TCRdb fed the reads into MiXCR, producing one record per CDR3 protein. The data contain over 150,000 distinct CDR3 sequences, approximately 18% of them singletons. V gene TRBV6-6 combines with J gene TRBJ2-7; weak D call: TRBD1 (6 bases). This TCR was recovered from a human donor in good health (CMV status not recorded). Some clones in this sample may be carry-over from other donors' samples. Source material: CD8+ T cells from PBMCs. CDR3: CASRKDDTGQPYEQYF. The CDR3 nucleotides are TGTGCCAGCAGAAAAGACGACACAGGGCAGCCCTACGAGCAGTACTTC.